This T cell receptor (beta chain) derives from a study of cytomegalovirus exposure and HLA in healthy donors (dated by TCRdb to the late 2010s). Some background on the complete study: In an earlier analysis of approximately 500 of the donors, around 300 Gb of sequence data and 100 million or so unique TCR beta sequences from 180 million or so T cells were reported. An early release covering roughly 640 HLA-typed donors comprised about 300 gigabases of sequencing data and approximately 80 million unique TCR sequences. Of the 300 to 450 genotyped donors, 65% to 90% were placed in the genetic ancestry cluster associated with self-reported Caucasian donors. The study was designed to test whether signatures of past pathogen exposure could be identified by cataloging public T cell receptors. The study profiled the T cell repertoires of approximately 700 subjects by immunosequencing and related them to cytomegalovirus serostatus. A separate validation cohort of roughly 110 different subjects was used in addition to the approximately 700-subject first cohort. The study combined high-throughput TCR immunosequencing, statistical association of individual TCRs with disease status, and machine learning to predict cytomegalovirus infection status. A later analysis re-examined previously published TCR beta repertoires from roughly 720 donors and added high-resolution HLA genotyping to investigate patterns of TCR occurrence. The later analysis used no new phenotypic data to find candidate immune exposures, relying instead on TCR beta sequences and their occurrence across donors. An earlier analysis of 587 of the donors used high-throughput TCR beta sequencing to judge whether each TCR beta V gene segment behaved as functional or pseudogenic. Donor age, sex, ethnicity and CMV serostatus were compiled together with the repertoire data. Genome-wide SNP genotypes for about 60% of the 666 donors were used in a later genetic analysis, which treated that subset as a discovery cohort. Every repertoire in the discovery cohort had been generated on one and the same sequencing platform. HLA typing included class I and class II loci at four-digit resolution. The number of typed donors differed by locus: about 620-630 for A, B, C, DRB1 and DQB1; some 500 for DQA1; 606 for DPA1; and some 470 for DPB1. Roughly five DR-DQ haplotypes were handled as single units for association and clustering, since linkage in the cohort was strong. Across 300 to 500 genotyped donors of the cohort, an average of about 200,000 unique TCR beta nucleotide sequences per donor were sequenced, and about a sixth of those sequences were non-productive.

Broad study findings and their caveats: In a later analysis, HLA-associated TCR beta chains showed more clonal expansion and lower generation probabilities than non-associated chains that were equally common. Strong co-occurrence of HLA alleles, especially DR and DQ, made assigning TCR associations to individual alleles difficult. A later genetic analysis reported fewer N-insertions in productive TCRs among donors in an Asian-associated ancestry cluster than the approximately 670-donor mean. Because HLA typing was missing for some donors at each locus, association tests included only the typed subset. A further reported finding was that TCR beta sequences accurately predicted the HLA-A and HLA-B alleles for most subjects in the first cohort. According to a later analysis, most CMV-associated TCR beta chains appeared to be HLA-restricted, and the HLA associations seemed to be driven largely by CMV exposure. Because counts were too low, seventeen rarely observed V segments, including chromosome 9 orphons, were left out of the earlier analysis of 587 of the donors. Several of the top co-occurrence clusters appeared to be linked to parvovirus B19, influenza, CMV and Epstein-Barr virus, according to a later analysis. According to the authors, the approach could potentially be generalized to other disease states and immunological phenotypes. At a false discovery rate of 0.05, a later analysis linked about 17,000 TCR beta sequences to specific HLA alleles. In both the original and validation cohorts, the classifier was reported to diagnose cytomegalovirus status with high specificity and sensitivity. Three of the identified cytomegalovirus-associated TCR beta chains were confirmed in vitro to be specific for cytomegalovirus antigens. Correlated functional status among segregating V segments might reflect linkage disequilibrium, but an unknown experimental factor could not be ruled out. In an earlier analysis of some 500 of the donors, most TCR beta V segments were observed in productive rearrangements about 87% or about 30% of the time, broadly matching IMGT annotations. In a later analysis, the rate of TCR association differed among HLA loci, with DRB1 alleles having the most associated TCRs and HLA-C alleles having the fewest. CMV serostatus was the only immune exposure information available for the cohort. The sequencing pipeline was judged likely to have produced a cluster of highly shared sequence variants as a technical artifact. This cohort had only TCR beta chains sequenced, and the lack of alpha or paired-chain data limited which features could be detected. Some IMGT-functional V segments, including TRBV6-2 and TRBV6-3, could not be distinguished by the 87-base-pair reads and were therefore excluded. An association between a missense DCLRE1C variant and V-gene and J-gene trimming of TCR beta chains was found in a later genetic analysis and replicated in an independent cohort. The study gave a list of about 160 TCR beta chains associated with cytomegalovirus. Across donors, most TCR sequences were observed very rarely, whereas some public TCRs were present in many individuals. The presence/absence analyses assumed that sequencing depth was roughly uniform across donors, and that assumption may not be true.

CDR1 and CDR2 are read off the germline V gene (reference sequence) as MNHEY and SMNVEV. V drops 7 bases and J drops 8 bases, leaving 20 bases in between. The CDR3 measures 14 amino acids from cysteine to phenylalanine. Of the read, only the CDR3 DNA is kept; its 42 bases are in frame from base 1. In total, approximately 610 healthy bone marrow donors made up the cohort. At the time of sampling, every cohort member was nominally healthy, though immune exposures that went unrecorded were likely present. The donor tested CMV seronegative, placing the donor among the approximately 360 seronegative members of the cohort. A peripheral blood sample was provided by each donor, and peripheral blood mononuclear cells were used for TCR beta sequencing. Genomic DNA extraction from the blood cell samples was performed with the Qiagen DNeasy Blood Extraction Kit. Library prep was done by the immunoSEQ multiplex PCR assay. For the multiplex PCR, a mixture combining 60 forward primers for TCR Vbeta segments and 13 reverse primers for TCR Jbeta segments was used. Amplification of the CDR3 region of rearranged TCR beta genes was performed with a multiplex PCR assay on genomic DNA. The amplified TCR beta libraries were sequenced on the Illumina HiSeq System as 87-base-pair reads. Per the original workflow: Across the 700 or so repertoires, a later analysis counted tens of millions of unique TCR beta chains, roughly 11 million of which were shared by at least two donors. Raw reads were error-corrected and collapsed into unique sequences by a nearest-neighbor algorithm in which closely related sequences were merged to remove PCR and sequencing errors. CDR3 sequences were aligned to IMGT reference sequences to assign V, D and J gene segments. For a sequence to be retained, a match of at least six nucleotides was required to both a V gene segment and a J gene segment. A rearrangement was called productive if the CDR3 had no stop codons and remained in frame with V and J, and every other rearrangement was called non-productive. Following IMGT convention, CDR3 was defined as the stretch from the second conserved V-encoded cysteine to the conserved J-encoded phenylalanine. In an earlier analysis of around 570 of the donors, sequences lacking an unambiguous match to a single V gene segment were excluded. In an earlier analysis of a few hundred of the donors, a V segment was called functional when productive rearrangements were above 56.7%, and segregating when the standard deviation between donors exceeded 5%. A statistical classification framework was developed to diagnose cytomegalovirus status using the catalog of TCR beta chain sequences. V and J gene assignment, in a later analysis, came from comparing TCR nucleotide sequences with IMGT/GENE-DB human TR gene sequences. The TCRdist pipeline was used in a later analysis to assign CDR3 sequences and most-parsimonious VDJ recombination scenarios. In a later analysis, every TCR beta chain was defined by the combination of its CDR3 amino acid sequence and its V-gene family, and reads without a unique V-gene family were dropped. A later analysis removed roughly 590 highly shared, low-generation-probability nucleotide sequences to deal with suspected cross-contamination and a sequencing artifact. A later analysis calculated a clonal expansion index for each public chain from normalized within-repertoire ranks of inferred template counts. Generation probabilities in a later analysis came from a VDJ recombination model fitted to out-of-frame rearrangements, and those results were checked against IGoR. Hypergeometric tests were used in a later analysis to score TCR-TCR, TCR-HLA and TCR-CMV co-occurrence, with a repertoire-size bias correction applied to the TCR pairs. To estimate false discovery rates, a later analysis permuted the HLA or CMV assignments 20 times. In a later analysis, co-occurring TCRs were grouped using DBSCAN, with TCRdist sequence similarity added in when clustering inside HLA-allele-positive subsets. For co-occurrence clustering, repertoires with fewer than 30,000 or more than 120,000 public chains were excluded, along with a handful of repertoires with anomalous nucleotide sharing. TCRdb limited this immuneACCESS table to in-frame rearrangements with V and J called. A share of clones is missing; checked studies link under half to unresolved V genes, and the rest is unexplained. V, J and clone size were drawn from that table, and D and trimming were deduced from the DNA. The sample table holds over 75,000 clones, of which roughly 84% were seen once. 2.4% of the sample is taken by the ten largest.

This clone has only a few counts. Its antigen has not been determined. No base quality values were provided; no much bigger clone lies one nucleotide off. The chain links TRBV27 with TRBJ1-2; TRBD1 is possibly the D segment (6 matching bases). Source material: PBMCs. This clonotype originated in a woman between 45 and 60 years old in good health and CMV-seronegative. CDR3 region: CASKVYRAPCGYTF. The sequenced DNA: TGTGCCAGCAAAGTCTACAGGGCCCCTTGCGGCTACACCTTC.